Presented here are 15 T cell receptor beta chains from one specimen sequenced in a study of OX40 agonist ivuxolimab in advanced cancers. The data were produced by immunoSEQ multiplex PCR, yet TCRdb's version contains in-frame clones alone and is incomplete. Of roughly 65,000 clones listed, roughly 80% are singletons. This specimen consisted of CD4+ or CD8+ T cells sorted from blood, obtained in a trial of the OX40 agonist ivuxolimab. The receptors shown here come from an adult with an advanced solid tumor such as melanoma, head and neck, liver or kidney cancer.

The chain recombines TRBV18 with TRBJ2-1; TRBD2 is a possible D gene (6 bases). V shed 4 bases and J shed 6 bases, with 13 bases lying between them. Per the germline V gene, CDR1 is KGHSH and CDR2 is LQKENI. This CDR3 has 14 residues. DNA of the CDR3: TGTGCCAGCTCACATGGACCCGGGGGCAATGAGCAGTTCTTC. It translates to CASSHGPGGNEQFF.

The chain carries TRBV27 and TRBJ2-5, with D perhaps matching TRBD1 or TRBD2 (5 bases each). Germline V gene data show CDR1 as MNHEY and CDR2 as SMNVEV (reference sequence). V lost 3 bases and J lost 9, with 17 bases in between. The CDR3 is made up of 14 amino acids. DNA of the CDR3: TGTGCCAGCAGTTTGTCGGGGACCCAAGTGGCCCAGTACTTC. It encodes CASSLSGTQVAQYF.

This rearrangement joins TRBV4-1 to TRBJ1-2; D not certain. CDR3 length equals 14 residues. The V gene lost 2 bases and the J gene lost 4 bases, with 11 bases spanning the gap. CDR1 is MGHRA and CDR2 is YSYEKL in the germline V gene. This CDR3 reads CASSQPRSGYGYTF. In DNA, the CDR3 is TGCGCCAGCAGCCAACCGCGTTCTGGCTATGGCTACACCTTC.

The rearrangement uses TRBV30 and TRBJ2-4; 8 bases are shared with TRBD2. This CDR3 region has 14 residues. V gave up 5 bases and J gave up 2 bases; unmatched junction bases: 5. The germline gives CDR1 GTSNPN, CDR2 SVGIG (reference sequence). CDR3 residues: CAWGSGSTKNIQYF. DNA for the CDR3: TGTGCCTGGGGGAGCGGGAGTACCAAAAACATTCAGTACTTC.

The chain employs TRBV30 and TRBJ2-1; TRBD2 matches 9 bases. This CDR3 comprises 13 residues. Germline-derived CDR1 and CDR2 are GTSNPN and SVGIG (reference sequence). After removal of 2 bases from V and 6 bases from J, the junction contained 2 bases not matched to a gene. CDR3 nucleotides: TGTGCCTGGAGTCGACTAGCGGCCAATGAGCAGTTCTTC. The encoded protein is CAWSRLAANEQFF.

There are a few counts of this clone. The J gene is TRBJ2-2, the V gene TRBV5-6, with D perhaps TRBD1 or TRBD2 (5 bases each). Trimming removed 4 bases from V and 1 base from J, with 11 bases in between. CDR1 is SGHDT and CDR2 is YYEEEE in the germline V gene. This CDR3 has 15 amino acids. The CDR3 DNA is TGTGCCAGCAGCCCCTCGAGGGGGAACACCGGGGAGCTGTTTTTT. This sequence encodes CASSPSRGNTGELFF.

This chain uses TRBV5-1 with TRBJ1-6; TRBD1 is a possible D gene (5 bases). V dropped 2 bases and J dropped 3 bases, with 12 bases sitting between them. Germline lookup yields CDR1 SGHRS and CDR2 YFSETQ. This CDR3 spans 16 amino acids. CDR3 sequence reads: CASSFTGVRYNSPLHF. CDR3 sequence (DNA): TGCGCCAGCAGCTTTACGGGGGTCCGCTATAATTCACCCCTCCACTTT.

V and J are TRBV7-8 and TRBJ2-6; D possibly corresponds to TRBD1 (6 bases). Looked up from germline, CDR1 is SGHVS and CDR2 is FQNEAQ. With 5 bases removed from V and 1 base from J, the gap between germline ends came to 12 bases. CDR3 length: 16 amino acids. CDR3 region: CASSLTGKSGANVLTF. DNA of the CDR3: TGTGCCAGCAGCCTTACAGGGAAATCTGGGGCCAACGTCCTGACTTTC.

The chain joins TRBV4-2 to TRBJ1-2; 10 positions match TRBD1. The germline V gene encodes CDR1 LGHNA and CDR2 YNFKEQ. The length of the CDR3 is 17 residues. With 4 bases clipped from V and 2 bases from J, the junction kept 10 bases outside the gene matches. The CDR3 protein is CASSRRLGTGENYGYTF. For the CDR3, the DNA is TGTGCCAGCAGCCGCCGTTTAGGGACAGGGGAGAACTATGGCTACACCTTC.

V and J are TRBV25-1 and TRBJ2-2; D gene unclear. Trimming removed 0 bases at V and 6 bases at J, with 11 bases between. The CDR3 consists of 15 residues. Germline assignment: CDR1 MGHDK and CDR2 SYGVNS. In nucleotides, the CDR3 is TGTGCCAGCAGTGAATATAAATGGCTGGCCGGGGAGCTGTTTTTT. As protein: CASSEYKWLAGELFF.

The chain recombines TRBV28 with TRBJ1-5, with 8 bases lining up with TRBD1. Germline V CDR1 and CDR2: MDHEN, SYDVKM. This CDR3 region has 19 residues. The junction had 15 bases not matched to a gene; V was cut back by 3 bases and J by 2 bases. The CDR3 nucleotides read TGTGCCAGCAGTTTCTGGACCCCTTTAACAGGGGGGGGCAATCAGCCCCAGCATTTT. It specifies CASSFWTPLTGGGNQPQHF.

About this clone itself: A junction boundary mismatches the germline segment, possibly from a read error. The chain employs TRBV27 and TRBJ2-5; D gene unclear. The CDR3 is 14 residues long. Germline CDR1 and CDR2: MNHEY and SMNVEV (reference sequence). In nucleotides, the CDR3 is TGTGCCAGCAGTCTATCTGTTTTACAAGAGACCCAGTACTTC. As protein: CASSLSVLQETQYF.

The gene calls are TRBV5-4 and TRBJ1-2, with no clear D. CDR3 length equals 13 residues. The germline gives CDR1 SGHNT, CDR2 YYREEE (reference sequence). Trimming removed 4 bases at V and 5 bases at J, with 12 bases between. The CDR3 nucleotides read TGTGCCAGCAGCCCGGGCCCGACTTATGGCTACACCTTC. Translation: CASSPGPTYGYTF.

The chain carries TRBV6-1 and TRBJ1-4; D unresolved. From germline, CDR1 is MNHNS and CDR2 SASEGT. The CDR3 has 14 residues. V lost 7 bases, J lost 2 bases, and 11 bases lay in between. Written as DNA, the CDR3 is TGTGCCAGCAAGAGAGGGAGTACTAATGAAAAACTGTTTTTT. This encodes CASKRGSTNEKLFF.

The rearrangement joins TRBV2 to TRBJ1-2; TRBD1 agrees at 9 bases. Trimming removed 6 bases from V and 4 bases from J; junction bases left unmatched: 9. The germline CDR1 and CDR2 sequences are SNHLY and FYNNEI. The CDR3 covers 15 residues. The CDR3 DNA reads TGTGCCAGCAGAGGGACAGGGACTGTAGGCTATGGCTACACCTTC. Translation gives CASRGTGTVGYGYTF.